The present TCR beta chain was sequenced within a study of CD8 T cells in Susac syndrome (dated by TCRdb to about 2019). Some background on the complete study: The study used repertoire sequencing to test whether antigen drove CD8+ T cell activation and differentiation in Susac syndrome. Results the study describes overall, beyond this receptor: The number of individuals in the TCR sequencing and HLA analysis was recognized as being relatively small.

RNA was extracted using the RNeasy kit, and about 0.45 to 1 ug of the RNA was reverse transcribed with random hexamers. TCR beta CDR3 regions were amplified with the immunoSEQ multiplex PCR assay covering 54 Vbeta and 13 Jbeta segments. PCR amplification bias was corrected using a synthetic template baseline for primer optimization and computational correction. The authors' analysis ran thus. Reads were annotated to V, D and J genes per IMGT and analyzed with immunoSEQ Analyzer, keeping only productive sequences. Clonality was computed as one minus Shannon entropy normalized by log2 of the number of productive unique sequences. Public and private clones were assessed among the 100 most prevalent clones of each patient and control. Clones were defined as Susac-specific if absent from the healthy and MS cohorts, from 1052 published viral clones and from other ImmuneACCESS disease sequences. The raw public reads went through TCRdb reprocessing: fastp at Q25, MiXCR clone calling, in-frame beta chains kept. Identical CDR3 protein sequences are pooled into one entry, listed with their most common genes and DNA. Clone size and V and J calls follow TCRdb, not the original study. The sample contains around 150,000 distinct CDR3 sequences, 95% of them found a single time. The ten largest clonotypes hold about 0.11% of the sample.

V is clipped by 1 base and J by 3 bases, and the sequence between their germline boundaries is 6 bases long. The germline V gene encodes CDR1 LGHDT and CDR2 YNNKEL (reference sequence). Inclusive of the bounding cysteine and phenylalanine, the CDR3 is 13 residues long. The sequence is cut down to CDR3 DNA, 39 bases in frame from base 1. Concerning this clonotype itself: There is no known antigen for this receptor. No much larger clone is present one base from it, and per-base qualities are unavailable.

Peripheral blood CD8+ and CD4+ T cells from healthy donors, Susac syndrome patients and multiple sclerosis patients were profiled using high-throughput TCR beta sequencing. Multiple sclerosis controls were treatment-naive patients with stable or active relapsing-remitting disease fulfilling revised McDonald criteria. CD8+ TEMRA cells were enriched by FACS, while bulk CD8+ and CD4+ T cells were purified by magnetic negative isolation. Blood was collected in EDTA tubes and processed within 24 hours, with PBMCs isolated through density gradient centrifugation. PBMCs intended for TCR sequencing were cryopreserved in liquid nitrogen and thawed later in a water bath at 37 degrees C. A purity of at least 90% was achieved for sorted or isolated CD4+, CD8+ and CD8+ TEMRA cells.

Sequences were obtained from CD4+ T cells from PBMCs. The receptor was derived from a human donor with multiple sclerosis. The receptor chain draws on TRBV3-1 and TRBJ1-1, with no D gene named confidently. CDR3 loop: CASSQARDTEAFF. The bases are TGTGCCAGCAGCCAAGCTAGGGACACTGAAGCTTTCTTT.